This T cell receptor beta chain is from a study of blood T cell repertoires in COVID-19. Looked up from germline, CDR1 is SGHNT and CDR2 is YYREEE (reference sequence). The CDR3 runs 14 residues. V lost 0 bases and J 0 bases, leaving 7 bases between the germline ends. The repertoire was sequenced with immunoSEQ multiplex PCR; TCRdb's copy has only in-frame clones and lacks some. The sample holds about 25,000 clones; around 96% are singletons and the top ten take around 4%. The chain joins TRBV5-4 to TRBJ2-7; D gene ambiguous. Source material: peripheral blood. This receptor was taken from a human donor with active COVID-19. The donor label of this sample is uncertain. In nucleotides, the CDR3 is TGTGCCAGCAGCTTGGGAGGATCCTCCTACGAGCAGTACTTC. Amino acid sequence: CASSLGGSSYEQYF.